This section outlines one T cell receptor beta chain sequence together with its context. Its antigen is not identified. Genes and germline come from the mouse. The CDR3 end lies 1 residue beyond the end of the read and is filled in from the germline J gene. This entry belongs to a study of tissue T cells after allogeneic stem cell transplantation. Sequencing was performed with immunoSEQ multiplex PCR; in TCRdb, only in-frame clones are kept and a portion is missing. The table has about 22,000 clones, around 77% seen once. Study-wide points: Within patients, tissue anatomy strongly shaped TCR repertoire composition.

The length of the CDR3 is 14 residues. CDR1 is MSHET and CDR2 is SYDVDS in the germline V gene. Trimming removed 5 bases from V and 0 bases from J, with 8 bases in between. This sequence was found in a female BALB/c mouse in good health. Mouse strain MHC haplotype: H2-d. Sequenced sample: spleen. V is TRBV29 and J is TRBJ2-1, with D possibly TRBD1 on 6 matching bases. CDR3 amino acids: CASSLDSNYAEQFF. CDR3 DNA (partial): TGTGCTAGCAGTCTGGACAGTAACTATGCTGAGCAGTTC.